The 22 T cell receptor beta chains below were found in one sample sequenced in a study of blood T cell repertoires in COVID-19 (dated by TCRdb to the early 2020s). The library was generated by the immunoSEQ multiplex PCR assay. In TCRdb, the immuneACCESS table is reduced to in-frame sequences with V and J assigned. These tables do not hold every clone; where another copy was compared, an unresolved V gene accounts for under half, and the others remain unexplained. The sample records roughly 60,000 clones, around 84% of which are singletons. Jointly, the top ten make up 5.6% of the sample. Sample: peripheral blood. These receptors originate from a woman aged 60-70 years with acute or convalescent COVID-19.

The chain links TRBV10-3 to TRBJ1-2; maybe TRBD1 (5 bases). The germline V gene has CDR1 ENHRY and CDR2 SYGVKD. The V gene lost 4 bases and the J gene lost 8 bases, with 11 bases spanning the gap. The CDR3 runs to 12 residues. The CDR3 reads CAISGAGNGYTF. The CDR3 nucleotides are TGTGCCATCAGTGGGGCAGGGAACGGCTACACCTTC.

The genes are TRBV5-1 and TRBJ1-4; perhaps TRBD1 as D (5 bases). V gave up 4 bases and J gave up 4 bases, with 17 bases separating them. Germline V gene sequence: CDR1 SGHRS, CDR2 YFSETQ. The CDR3 is 16 residues long. CDR3 sequence: CASSPAVGAYNEKLFF. CDR3 nucleotides: TGCGCCAGCAGCCCCGCCGTAGGGGCTTATAATGAAAAACTGTTTTTT.

This chain joins TRBV5-1 and TRBJ2-3, with 7 positions matching TRBD1. With 2 bases clipped from V and 6 bases from J, the junction kept 6 bases outside the gene matches. Germline V CDR1 and CDR2: SGHRS, YFSETQ. The CDR3 sequence is 14 residues long. The CDR3 loop is CASSLETGADTQYF. The CDR3 DNA reads as TGCGCCAGCAGCTTAGAAACAGGGGCGGATACGCAGTATTTT.

This clone has only a few counts. The V call is TRBV5-4, the J call TRBJ1-1, with D unclear. Trimming left V 2 bases short and J 5 bases short, with 10 bases between. CDR1 and CDR2 (germline): SGHNT, YYREEE (reference sequence). This CDR3 is 13 amino acids long. CDR3 in DNA: TGTGCCAGCAGCTTTTCGAGAGAGACTGAAGCTTTCTTT. This encodes CASSFSRETEAFF.

The chain carries TRBV15 and TRBJ2-2, with D maybe TRBD1 (6 bases). The V end lost 9 bases, the J end lost 3 bases, and 11 bases lay between the germline ends. CDR1 and CDR2 from the germline V gene are LNHNV and YYDKDF (reference sequence). The CDR3 extends over 13 amino acids. CDR3 protein: CATGTGYTGELFF. For the CDR3, the DNA is TGTGCCACAGGAACAGGGTACACCGGGGAGCTGTTTTTT.

The rearrangement links TRBV7-9 to TRBJ1-3, with 9 positions matching TRBD1. CDR1 is SEHNR, CDR2 FQNEAQ, per germline (reference sequence). The CDR3 extends over 15 amino acids. With 7 bases clipped from V and 0 bases from J, the junction kept 4 bases outside the gene matches. The CDR3 DNA is TGTGCCAGCACCTTGACAGGGGGCTCTGGAAACACCATATATTTT. Translating gives CASTLTGGSGNTIYF. Full variable domain (remainder filled in from reference TRBV7-9 and TRBJ1-3): DTGVSQNPRHKITKRGQNVTFRCDPISEHNRLYWYRQTLGQGPEFLTYFQNEAQLEKSRLLSDRFSAERPKGSFSTLEIQRTEQGDSAMYLCASTLTGGSGNTIYFGEGSWLTVV.

V is TRBV20-1 and J is TRBJ1-6; TRBD1 aligns across 8 bases. V lost 3 bases and J lost 7; bases outside the gene matches: 5. Germline V gives CDR1 DFQATT, CDR2 SNEGSKA (reference sequence). The CDR3 covers 14 residues. The CDR3 sequence is CSASDRQGNSPLHF. CDR3 bases: TGCAGTGCTAGTGACCGACAGGGGAATTCACCCCTCCACTTT.

CDR3 sequence: CASSPPGRDYEQYF. CDR3 nucleotide sequence: TGTGCCAGCAGCCCCCCGGGGAGGGACTACGAGCAGTACTTC. J is TRBJ2-7 and V is TRBV6-5; TRBD2 agrees at 7 bases. CDR3 length: 14 amino acids. Looked up from germline, CDR1 is MNHEY and CDR2 is SVGAGI. The junction had 8 bases not matched to a gene; V was cut back by 6 bases and J by 3 bases.

This clone rates as large. The rearrangement links TRBV3-1 (or the pseudogene TRBV3-2) to TRBJ1-2, with D perhaps TRBD1 (5 bases). Germline values: CDR1 LGHDT, CDR2 YNNKEL (reference sequence). V was pared by 4 bases and J by 8 bases, with 11 bases between. The CDR3 runs to 12 residues. The CDR3 nucleotides are TGTGCCAGCAGCCCTACGGGGGTGGGCTACACCTTC. Its translation: CASSPTGVGYTF.

V is TRBV5-1 and J is TRBJ1-4; perhaps TRBD1 as D (6 bases). The germline V gene has CDR1 SGHRS and CDR2 YFSETQ. With 0 bases removed from V and 8 bases from J, the gap between germline ends came to 14 bases. CDR3 length equals 15 residues. The CDR3 DNA sequence: TGCGCCAGCAGCTTGGGAGGGACATTAGTAGAAAAACTGTTTTTT. Protein product: CASSLGGTLVEKLFF.

The chain is built from TRBV6-5 and TRBJ1-1; D is undetermined. The V gene's germline CDR1 is MNHEY and CDR2 SVGAGI. The germline V and J ends were trimmed by 4 bases and 4 bases, with 13 bases remaining between them. The CDR3 is made up of 14 amino acids. The CDR3 spells CASSSNPRGTEAFF. The CDR3 nucleotides read TGTGCCAGCAGTTCGAATCCCCGGGGCACTGAAGCTTTCTTT.

The genes are TRBV25-1 and TRBJ2-5; D might be TRBD1 (6 bases). CDR3 size: 12 residues. The germline V gene encodes CDR1 MGHDK and CDR2 SYGVNS. V was trimmed by 8 bases and J by 5 bases, leaving 12 bases between them. In nucleotides, the CDR3 is TGTGCCAGCCAGGGGTTAAGGGAGACCCAGTACTTC. This translates into CASQGLRETQYF.

The chain employs TRBV6-5 and TRBJ2-7; 7 bases align to TRBD2. There are 14 residues in the CDR3. The V segment lost 3 bases and the J segment 3 bases; nucleotides outside the gene matches: 5. CDR1 is MNHEY, CDR2 SVGAGI, per germline. The CDR3 DNA follows: TGTGCCAGCAGTTATGGGCGGGGGAGCTACGAGCAGTACTTC. Amino acids: CASSYGRGSYEQYF.

The rearrangement joins TRBV5-1 to TRBJ2-5; 9 bases map to TRBD2. Germline CDR1 is SGHRS and CDR2 is YFSETQ. The V segment lost 1 base and the J segment 4 bases; nucleotides outside the gene matches: 8. The CDR3 is 16 residues long. CDR3 protein: CASSLWAGGPTETQYF. CDR3 bases: TGCGCCAGCAGCTTGTGGGCGGGGGGGCCCACAGAGACCCAGTACTTC.

The chain joins TRBV2 to TRBJ1-5; D is perhaps TRBD1 (5 bases). The CDR3 contains 15 residues. Germline CDR1 and CDR2: SNHLY and FYNNEI. Trimming removed 2 bases at V and 2 bases at J, with 10 bases between. The CDR3 coding sequence is TGTGCCAGCAGTGAAATCAAAGGGGGCAATCAGCCCCAGCATTTT. It specifies CASSEIKGGNQPQHF.

The V call is TRBV30, the J call TRBJ1-5; no firm D call. V lost 4 bases, J lost 4 bases, and 14 bases lay in between. Per the germline V gene, CDR1 is GTSNPN and CDR2 is SVGIG (reference sequence). The CDR3 loop spans 14 amino acids. The CDR3 DNA sequence: TGTGCCTGGACAAAGGACTTTACTAATCAGCCCCAGCATTTT. Amino acids: CAWTKDFTNQPQHF.

V and J are TRBV2 and TRBJ1-2, with a possible D match to TRBD1 (6 bases). Deletions cut 5 bases from V and 7 bases from J, with 14 bases between. Germline V gene data show CDR1 as SNHLY and CDR2 as FYNNEI. This CDR3 contains 13 residues. The CDR3 DNA reads TGTGCCAGCAGTCGGCAGGGGCGAGGTGGCTACACCTTC. Protein product: CASSRQGRGGYTF.

The rearrangement joins TRBV18 to TRBJ2-2, with TRBD1 as a possible D gene (6 bases). The CDR3 is 16 amino acids. Looked up from germline, CDR1 is KGHSH and CDR2 is LQKENI. The V and J ends lost 1 base and 2 bases respectively, with 11 bases between them. CDR3: CASSPRQGRNTGELFF. The CDR3 nucleotides read TGTGCCAGCTCACCACGTCAGGGGCGTAACACCGGGGAGCTGTTTTTT.

This clone was observed a few times. CDR3 residues: CASSDGQFRSPLHF. The DNA of the CDR3 is TGTGCCAGCAGTGACGGACAGTTTCGGTCACCCCTCCACTTT. The gene calls are TRBV6-1 and TRBJ1-6, with a weak D call TRBD1 (6 bases). Germline V gene sequence: CDR1 MNHNS, CDR2 SASEGT. This CDR3 has 14 residues. Trimming took off 3 bases at V and 10 bases at J, with 13 bases between the two ends.

V gene TRBV27 combines with J gene TRBJ2-7, with D uncertain. Germline-derived CDR1 and CDR2 are MNHEY and SMNVEV (reference sequence). Trimming took off 1 base at V and 3 bases at J, with 10 bases between the two ends. CDR3 length equals 14 residues. The CDR3 region is CASSLYDSNYEQYF. CDR3 nucleotide sequence: TGTGCCAGCAGTTTATATGACTCAAACTACGAGCAGTACTTC.

The chain has TRBV6-4 and TRBJ1-2, with a tentative D call TRBD1 (6 bases). In germline, CDR1 is MRHNA, CDR2 SNTAGT. V was cut by 2 bases and J by 8 bases, with 15 bases left in between. CDR3 size: 14 residues. CDR3 sequence: CASSDGPGAEGYTF. In nucleotides, the CDR3 is TGTGCCAGCAGTGACGGGCCAGGGGCGGAAGGCTACACCTTC.

This chain uses TRBV3-1 (or the pseudogene TRBV3-2) with TRBJ1-1; perhaps TRBD1 as D (6 bases). V gave up 1 base and J gave up 1 base, with 7 bases separating them. This CDR3 has 14 amino acids. The germline V gene encodes CDR1 LGHDT and CDR2 YNNKEL (reference sequence). The CDR3 sequence is CASSQAQGNTEAFF. The CDR3 DNA reads as TGTGCCAGCAGCCAAGCACAGGGGAACACTGAAGCTTTCTTT.